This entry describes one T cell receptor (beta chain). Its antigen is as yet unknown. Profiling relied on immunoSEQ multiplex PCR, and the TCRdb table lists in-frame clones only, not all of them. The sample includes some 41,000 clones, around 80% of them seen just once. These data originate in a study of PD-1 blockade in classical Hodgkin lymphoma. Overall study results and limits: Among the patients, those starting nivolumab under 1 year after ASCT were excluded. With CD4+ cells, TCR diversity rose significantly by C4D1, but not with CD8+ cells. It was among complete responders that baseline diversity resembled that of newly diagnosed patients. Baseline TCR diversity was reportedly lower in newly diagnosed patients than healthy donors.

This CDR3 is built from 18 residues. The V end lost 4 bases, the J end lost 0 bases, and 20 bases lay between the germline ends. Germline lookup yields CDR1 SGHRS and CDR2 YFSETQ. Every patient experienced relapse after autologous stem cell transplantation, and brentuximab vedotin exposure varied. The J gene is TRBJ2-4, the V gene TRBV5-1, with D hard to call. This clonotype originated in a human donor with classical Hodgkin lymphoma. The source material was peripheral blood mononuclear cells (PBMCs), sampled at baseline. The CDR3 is CASSPGPYSPIAKNIQYF. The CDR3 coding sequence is TGCGCCAGCAGCCCAGGCCCTTACTCACCGATAGCCAAAAACATTCAGTACTTC.